The clone carrying this T cell receptor beta chain was recorded many times. This sample is drawn from a study of T-cell memory formation after mild COVID-19. TCRdb passed the 5' RACE reads through MiXCR, listing each CDR3 protein once. Altogether about 340,000 distinct CDR3 sequences are present, about 20% being singletons, with the ten largest covering roughly a fifth. This CDR3 is built from 16 residues. The J segment lost 4 bases and the V segment lost 0 bases, leaving 6 bases of the junction unmatched. Germline V gene sequence: CDR1 LGHNA, CDR2 YSLEER. This chain joins TRBV4-3 and TRBJ1-5, with TRBD1 matching 7 bases. The sequenced material came from PBMCs or a T cell subset sorted from them (not recorded which). This clonotype was obtained from a man aged 18 to 30 who had mild COVID-19 (a few samples of this study predate the infection). Cell type and time point are not known. The CDR3 protein is CASSQDRTGLNQPQHF. The CDR3 nucleotides read TGCGCCAGCAGCCAAGATCGGACAGGATTAAATCAGCCCCAGCATTTT.